The sequence of this T cell receptor (beta chain) was determined in a study of blood T cell repertoires in COVID-19. The germline gives CDR1 MGHDK, CDR2 SYGVNS. CDR3 length equals 14 residues. The ends lost 4 bases at V and 7 bases at J; junction bases unmatched: 8. Sequencing used immunoSEQ multiplex PCR; TCRdb keeps in-frame clones, though not all of them. The sample records fewer than 250,000 clones, 65% to 85% being singletons. The table lists this clone with a count of one. J is TRBJ2-7 and V is TRBV25-1; 9 bases are a match to TRBD1. The sequence derives from a woman in her twenties or thirties who had recovered from COVID-19. Sequencing used PBMCs or T cells enriched from blood (not recorded which). CDR3 residues: CASSGGQGPGEQYV. The CDR3 nucleotides read TGTGCCAGCAGTGGGGGACAGGGTCCGGGTGAGCAGTACGTC.